Below, 32 T cell receptor beta chains from the same sample are listed, as sequenced in a study of OX40 agonist ivuxolimab in advanced cancers. Assay used: immunoSEQ multiplex PCR; TCRdb lists only in-frame clones, some missing. The sample has 15,000 to 20,000 clones; approximately 82% are singletons. The sample was CD4+ or CD8+ T cells sorted from blood, taken in a trial of the OX40 agonist ivuxolimab. These receptors were taken from an adult with an advanced solid tumor such as melanoma, head and neck, liver or kidney cancer.

This chain connects TRBV5-1 to TRBJ1-5; tentatively, D is TRBD1 (5 bases). The CDR3 is made up of 15 amino acids. V lost 0 bases and J lost 2, with 9 bases in between. The V gene's germline CDR1 is SGHRS and CDR2 YFSETQ. CDR3 in amino acids: CASSLAGGGNQPQHF. Written as DNA, the CDR3 is TGCGCCAGCAGCTTGGCGGGAGGGGGCAATCAGCCCCAGCATTTT.

This clone has only a few counts. V and J are TRBV30 and TRBJ2-7; the D gene could be TRBD1 or TRBD2 (7 bases each). CDR3 length equals 15 residues. Germline V lookup: CDR1 GTSNPN, CDR2 SVGIG (reference sequence). V was shortened by 1 base and J by 1 base, with 14 bases between the two germline ends. The CDR3 sequence: CAWSGAGTVSYEQYF. In DNA form, the CDR3 reads TGTGCCTGGAGTGGAGCGGGGACAGTATCCTACGAGCAGTACTTC. The variable domain in full, completed from reference TRBV30 and TRBJ2-7, reads SQTIHQWPATLVQPVGSPLSLECTVEGTSNPNLYWYRQAAGRGLQLLFYSVGIGQISSEVPQNLSASRPQDRQFILSSKKLLLSDSGFYLCAWSGAGTVSYEQYFGPGTRLTVT.

This chain uses TRBV4-3 with TRBJ2-7, with a tentative D call TRBD2 (6 bases). Germline lookup yields CDR1 LGHNA and CDR2 YSLEER. V lost 4 bases and J lost 3, with 16 bases in between. This CDR3 has 15 amino acids. The CDR3 nucleotides are TGCGCCAGCAGCCCGTGGAGGGGAGACTACTACGAGCAGTACTTC. The encoded protein is CASSPWRGDYYEQYF.

The chain links TRBV19 to TRBJ2-3; 8 positions agree with TRBD2. The CDR3 length is 17 residues. The germline gives CDR1 LNHDA, CDR2 SQIVND (reference sequence). Trimming at V came to 5 bases and at J to 0 bases, leaving 10 bases not matched to a gene. CDR3 sequence: CASSAKAGDYSTDTQYF. The CDR3 nucleotides are TGTGCCAGTAGTGCTAAAGCGGGAGATTACAGCACAGATACGCAGTATTTT.

The chain uses TRBV11-2 and TRBJ1-4; D remains unclear. Trimming pared 2 bases from V and 8 bases from J, leaving 15 bases between. The CDR3 loop spans 15 amino acids. Germline V CDR1 and CDR2: SGHAT, FQNNGV. The CDR3 nucleotides are TGTGCCAGCAGCTTATCGTGGGGATATCGGGAAAAACTGTTTTTT. Translation gives CASSLSWGYREKLFF.

This chain connects TRBV19 to TRBJ2-7; D not resolved. This CDR3 contains 13 residues. Germline V gene lookup returns CDR1 LNHDA and CDR2 SQIVND (reference sequence). Between the trimmed V and J ends, which lost 3 bases and 4 bases, there was a span of 10 bases. The CDR3 reads CASSMTVRYEQYF. DNA for the CDR3: TGTGCCAGTAGTATGACGGTTCGGTACGAGCAGTACTTC.

This clone appeared once. The chain links TRBV5-1 to TRBJ2-3; 11 bases map to TRBD2. The CDR3 loop spans 17 amino acids. The germline gives CDR1 SGHRS, CDR2 YFSETQ. V dropped 4 bases and J dropped 3; count of bases not matched to a gene: 10. The CDR3: CASSRSGRAEGTDTQYF. CDR3 nucleotides: TGCGCCAGCAGCCGTAGCGGGAGGGCCGAGGGTACAGATACGCAGTATTTT.

The V and J genes are TRBV7-9 and TRBJ2-7; 7 nucleotides agree with TRBD1. The CDR3 loop spans 14 amino acids. J was trimmed by 0 bases and V by 9 bases; bases with no gene match: 8. The germline V gene encodes CDR1 SEHNR and CDR2 FQNEAQ (reference sequence). CDR3 sequence (DNA): TGTGCCAGTGACCAGGGGGTGAGCTCCTACGAGCAGTACTTC. Translated: CASDQGVSSYEQYF.

The gene calls are TRBV7-9 and TRBJ2-5; 7 positions agree with TRBD2. Per the germline V gene, CDR1 is SEHNR and CDR2 is FQNEAQ (reference sequence). CDR3 size: 18 residues. V was pared by 5 bases and J by 5 bases, with 20 bases of the junction left unmatched. The CDR3 DNA is TGTGCCAGCAGCCCCAAGTGGGGGGGTTATCCGGGCGGGGAGACCCAGTACTTC. Encoded protein: CASSPKWGGYPGGETQYF.

The V call is TRBV6-4, the J call TRBJ2-1, with D uncertain. CDR1 and CDR2 from the germline V gene are MRHNA and SNTAGT. This CDR3 comprises 14 residues. The germline V and J ends were trimmed by 3 bases and 6 bases, with 12 bases remaining between them. The CDR3 is CASSELESGNEQFF. CDR3 coding DNA: TGTGCCAGCAGTGAGTTAGAATCCGGCAATGAGCAGTTCTTC.

This sequence joins TRBV16 and TRBJ2-3; 8 bases align to TRBD2. This CDR3 is built from 15 residues. Germline CDR1 is KGHSY and CDR2 is FQNENV. Unmatched junction bases numbered 5, after V lost 0 bases and J lost 6 bases. The CDR3 loop reads CASSQSGLAGDTQYF. In DNA form, the CDR3 reads TGTGCCAGCAGCCAATCCGGACTAGCAGGGGATACGCAGTATTTT.

The rearrangement joins TRBV30 to TRBJ2-7; D not resolved. The V gene's germline CDR1 is GTSNPN and CDR2 SVGIG (reference sequence). Trimming pared 0 bases from V and 5 bases from J, leaving 17 bases between. The CDR3 loop spans 15 amino acids. This chain's CDR3 is CAWSVRSTLRDEQYF. CDR3 sequence (DNA): TGTGCCTGGAGTGTTCGGTCGACGCTACGGGACGAGCAGTACTTC. Using reference TRBV30 and TRBJ2-7 for the parts outside the CDR3, the full variable domain is SQTIHQWPATLVQPVGSPLSLECTVEGTSNPNLYWYRQAAGRGLQLLFYSVGIGQISSEVPQNLSASRPQDRQFILSSKKLLLSDSGFYLCAWSVRSTLRDEQYFGPGTRLTVT.

This clone was seen once. The rearrangement uses TRBV6-5 and TRBJ2-3; 8 positions agree with TRBD2. The V and J ends lost 5 bases and 2 bases, in that order; junction bases with no gene match: 6. This CDR3 has 15 amino acids. Germline V CDR1 and CDR2: MNHEY, SVGAGI. This CDR3 is CASSNAGGPTDTQYF. CDR3 nucleotide sequence: TGTGCCAGCAGTAATGCGGGGGGCCCCACAGATACGCAGTATTTT.

This sequence joins TRBV27 and TRBJ1-2; D remains ambiguous. CDR3 length: 15 amino acids. Per the germline V gene, CDR1 is MNHEY and CDR2 is SMNVEV (reference sequence). The V and J ends lost 7 bases and 4 bases respectively, with 19 bases between them. CDR3 sequence reads: CASKEERAGSYGYTF. The CDR3 DNA sequence: TGTGCCAGCAAGGAAGAAAGGGCCGGATCCTATGGCTACACCTTC.

This chain uses TRBV5-4 with TRBJ2-1; 11 bases are shared with TRBD2. CDR3 size: 15 residues. V shed 5 bases, J shed 3 bases, and the junction held 4 bases outside the gene matches. Per germline, CDR1 SGHNT and CDR2 YYREEE (reference sequence). CDR3 in amino acids: CASSPGLAVYNEQFF. The CDR3 DNA is TGTGCCAGCAGTCCGGGACTAGCGGTCTACAATGAGCAGTTCTTC.

The chain has TRBV27 and TRBJ2-5, with TRBD2 matching over 13 bases. CDR3 length: 15 amino acids. Per germline, CDR1 MNHEY and CDR2 SMNVEV (reference sequence). V lost 2 bases to trimming and J lost 10 bases; unmatched junction nucleotides: 7. CDR3 loop: CASSLAGLAGRDQYF. As DNA, the CDR3 is TGTGCCAGCAGTTTAGCGGGACTAGCGGGGAGAGACCAGTACTTC.

The chain combines TRBV30 with TRBJ1-1; unclear D gene. The germline V gene has CDR1 GTSNPN and CDR2 SVGIG (reference sequence). This CDR3 spans 15 amino acids. Trimming took 3 bases from V and 2 from J, leaving 16 bases between them. CDR3 DNA sequence: TGTGCCTGGAGCGGGGTTTTAGGGCTAAACACTGAAGCTTTCTTT. Its protein product is CAWSGVLGLNTEAFF.

This clone appeared a single time. The genes are TRBV7-9 and TRBJ2-7; TRBD2 aligns across 9 bases. Germline V gene data show CDR1 as SEHNR and CDR2 as FQNEAQ (reference sequence). The CDR3 is 15 amino acids. V was pared by 2 bases and J by 7 bases, with 9 bases of the junction left unmatched. The CDR3 DNA sequence: TGTGCCAGCAGCTTAAGGGCTAGCGGGACGTGGGAGCAGTACTTC. Its translation is CASSLRASGTWEQYF.

The rearrangement links TRBV4-2 to TRBJ1-1; 8 nucleotides match TRBD1. The CDR3 has 15 amino acids. With 2 bases clipped from V and 1 base from J, the junction kept 3 bases outside the gene matches. Germline CDR1 LGHNA, CDR2 YNFKEQ. The CDR3 coding sequence is TGTGCCAGCAGCCAAAGCACAGGGGGGAACACTGAAGCTTTCTTT. Protein product: CASSQSTGGNTEAFF.

The chain recombines TRBV5-1 with TRBJ2-5; D might be TRBD1 (5 bases). Between the trimmed V and J ends, which lost 6 bases and 1 base, there was a span of 7 bases. CDR1 and CDR2 (germline): SGHRS, YFSETQ. CDR3 length: 12 residues. The CDR3 DNA reads TGCGCCAGCACAGACAGCCAAGAGACCCAGTACTTC. It codes for CASTDSQETQYF.

The chain links TRBV4-1 to TRBJ1-6, with 7 bases that match TRBD1. The CDR3 sequence is 16 residues long. V shed 1 base and J 7 bases; nucleotides not matched to a gene: 7. Germline V gene lookup returns CDR1 MGHRA and CDR2 YSYEKL. The CDR3 is CASSQGPRQGNSPLHF. Written as DNA, the CDR3 is TGCGCCAGCAGCCAAGGTCCGAGACAGGGAAATTCACCCCTCCACTTT.

The genes are TRBV4-3 and TRBJ2-5; either TRBD1 or TRBD2 may fit D (6 bases each). V was trimmed by 1 base and J by 5 bases, leaving 14 bases between them. This CDR3 has 15 amino acids. Germline assignment: CDR1 LGHNA and CDR2 YSLEER. Written as DNA, the CDR3 is TGCGCCAGCAGCCAAGGAGCAGGGGAGGTTGAGACCCAGTACTTC. This translates into CASSQGAGEVETQYF.

V is TRBV29-1 and J is TRBJ2-1, with 15 bases fitting TRBD2. The CDR3 contains 20 residues. Germline values: CDR1 SQVTM, CDR2 ANQGSEA. Trimming at V came to 1 base and at J to 0 bases, leaving 10 bases not matched to a gene. The CDR3 sequence: CSVEGTTGLAGGSSYNEQFF. The DNA of the CDR3 is TGCAGCGTTGAAGGTACTACCGGACTAGCGGGAGGGAGCTCCTACAATGAGCAGTTCTTC.

In its sample, this clone was seen a few times. This chain connects TRBV5-4 to TRBJ2-1, with no clear D. The CDR3 is 12 amino acids. Germline CDR1 is SGHNT and CDR2 is YYREEE (reference sequence). The V end was cut by 1 base, the J end by 7 bases, with 6 bases between. CDR3 sequence: CASSLNGNEQFF. CDR3 coding DNA: TGTGCCAGCAGCTTGAACGGGAATGAGCAGTTCTTC.

V and J are TRBV28 and TRBJ2-7, with 9 bases identical to TRBD2. This CDR3 contains 16 residues. V trimming: 4 bases; J trimming: 1 base; junction bases outside the gene matches: 8. Germline V lookup: CDR1 MDHEN, CDR2 SYDVKM. The CDR3 region has the DNA TGTGCCAGCAGTTCCCCCCCGCGGGAGGGTTCCTACGAGCAGTACTTC. Its protein product is CASSSPPREGSYEQYF.

The gene calls are TRBV11-1 and TRBJ2-7, with D perhaps TRBD2 (7 bases). The CDR3 runs to 13 residues. V was trimmed by 5 bases and J by 6 bases, leaving 14 bases between them. CDR1 and CDR2 (germline): SGHAT, FQDESV (reference sequence). CDR3 sequence reads: CASSPWEGVEQYF. CDR3 nucleotides: TGTGCCAGCAGCCCCTGGGAGGGGGTCGAGCAGTACTTC.

The J gene is TRBJ2-2, the V gene TRBV28; D unclear. Germline CDR1 MDHEN, CDR2 SYDVKM. This CDR3 has 16 amino acids. Between the trimmed V and J ends, which lost 3 bases and 0 bases, there was a span of 11 bases. The DNA for the CDR3 is TGTGCCAGCAGTTTCCCCGACGGAGCGAACACCGGGGAGCTGTTTTTT. Translating gives CASSFPDGANTGELFF.

In its sample, this clone was seen a few times. The chain carries TRBV4-1 and TRBJ2-2, with 8 bases identical to TRBD1. V gave up 2 bases and J gave up 8 bases; unmatched junction bases: 7. CDR1 is MGHRA, CDR2 YSYEKL, per germline. The CDR3 consists of 15 residues. The CDR3 region is CASSQHRTGRGELFF. In DNA, the CDR3 is TGCGCCAGCAGCCAACATCGGACAGGGCGAGGGGAGCTGTTTTTT.

The sample holds a few counts of this clone. For the CDR3, the DNA is TGTGCCAGCAGCTCGGGACAGGGTCAAAACGAGCAGTACTTC. Amino acid sequence: CASSSGQGQNEQYF. The chain links TRBV28 to TRBJ2-7; TRBD1 matches at 9 bases. V was pared by 6 bases and J by 5 bases, with 8 bases of the junction left unmatched. CDR3 length: 14 amino acids. Germline assignment: CDR1 MDHEN and CDR2 SYDVKM. Variable domain in full (rest from reference TRBV28 and TRBJ2-7): DVKVTQSSRYLVKRTGEKVFLECVQDMDHENMFWYRQDPGLGLRLIYFSYDVKMKEKGDIPEGYSVSREKKERFSLILESASTNQTSMYLCASSSGQGQNEQYFGPGTRLTVT.

In its sample, this clone was seen once. The chain combines TRBV7-9 with TRBJ2-1; D perhaps matches TRBD2 (6 bases). The CDR3 is 14 amino acids. CDR1 and CDR2 (germline): SEHNR, FQNEAQ (reference sequence). V lost 1 base, J lost 7 bases, and 11 bases lay in between. CDR3 in DNA: TGTGCCAGCAGCTTAGTTTCCGGAGGGAATGAGCAGTTCTTC. It codes for CASSLVSGGNEQFF.

The table lists this clone with a count of one. This may stem from a read error, because a much larger clone lies one nucleotide away. The rearrangement joins TRBV7-6 to TRBJ2-7; TRBD2 aligns across 7 bases. V trimming: 4 bases; J trimming: 5 bases; junction bases outside the gene matches: 8. Germline V gives CDR1 SGHVS, CDR2 FNYEAQ. The CDR3 has 14 amino acids. CDR3: CASSSAGRSDEQYF. CDR3 sequence (DNA): TGTGCCAGCAGCTCAGCGGGAAGGTCGGACGAGCAGTACTTC.

The V call is TRBV27, the J call TRBJ2-1; no clear D gene. CDR3 length: 13 residues. CDR1 and CDR2 (germline): MNHEY, SMNVEV (reference sequence). Trimming left V 0 bases short and J 2 bases short, with 2 bases between. The CDR3 DNA reads TGTGCCAGCAGTTTATCGACCTACAATGAGCAGTTCTTC. Translating gives CASSLSTYNEQFF.